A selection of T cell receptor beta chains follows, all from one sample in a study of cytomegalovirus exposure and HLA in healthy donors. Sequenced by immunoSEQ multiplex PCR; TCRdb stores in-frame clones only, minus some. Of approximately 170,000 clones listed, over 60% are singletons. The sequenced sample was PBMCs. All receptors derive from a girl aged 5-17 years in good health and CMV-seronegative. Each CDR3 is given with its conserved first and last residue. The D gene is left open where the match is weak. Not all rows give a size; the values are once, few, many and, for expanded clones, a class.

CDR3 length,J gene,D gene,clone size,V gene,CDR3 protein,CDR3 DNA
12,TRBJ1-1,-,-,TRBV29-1,CSVAQGGTEAFF,TGCAGCGTTGCGCAGGGAGGAACTGAAGCTTTCTTT
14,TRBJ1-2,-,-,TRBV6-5,CASSYPGLDGGYTF,TGTGCCAGCAGTTACCCGGGACTTGATGGAGGCTACACCTTC
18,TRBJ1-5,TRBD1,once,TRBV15,CATSRVNRGTYSNQPQHF,TGTGCCACCAGCAGAGTTAACAGGGGCACTTATAGCAATCAGCCCCAGCATTTT
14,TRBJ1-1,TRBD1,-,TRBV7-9,CASSRDRVNTEAFF,TGTGCCAGCAGCCGGGACAGGGTGAACACTGAAGCTTTCTTT
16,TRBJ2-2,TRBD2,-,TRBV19,CASSPTSGGFIGELFF,TGTGCCAGTAGCCCAACTAGCGGCGGGTTCATCGGGGAGCTGTTTTTT
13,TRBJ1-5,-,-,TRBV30,CAWSVQGYQPQHF,TGTGCCTGGAGTGTACAGGGTTATCAGCCCCAGCATTTT
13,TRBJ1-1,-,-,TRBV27,CASSFPGDTEAFF,TGTGCCAGCAGTTTCCCAGGGGACACTGAAGCTTTCTTT
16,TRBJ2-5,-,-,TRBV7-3,CASSLSNRVGQETQYF,TGTGCCAGCAGCTTATCGAACAGGGTCGGTCAAGAGACCCAGTACTTC
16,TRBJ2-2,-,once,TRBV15,CATSRGGQLNTGELFF,TGTGCCACCAGCAGAGGCGGACAACTAAACACCGGGGAGCTGTTTTTT
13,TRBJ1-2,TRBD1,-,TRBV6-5,CASSYGQGDGYTF,TGTGCCAGCAGTTACGGACAGGGCGACGGCTACACCTTC
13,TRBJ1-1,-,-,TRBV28,CASSFRVNTEAFF,TGTGCCAGCAGTTTTCGGGTGAACACTGAAGCTTTCTTT
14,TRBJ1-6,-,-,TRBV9,CASSVDQAYSPLHF,TGTGCCAGCAGCGTAGACCAGGCCTATTCACCCCTCCACTTT
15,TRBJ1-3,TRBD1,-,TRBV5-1,CASSPQGAEGNTIYF,TGCGCCAGCAGCCCACAGGGGGCTGAGGGAAACACCATATATTTT
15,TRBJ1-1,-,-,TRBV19,CASSILRGEGTEAFF,TGTGCCAGTAGTATTCTGCGGGGGGAAGGCACTGAAGCTTTCTTT
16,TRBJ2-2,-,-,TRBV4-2,CASSPFDSANTGELFF,TGTGCCAGCAGCCCCTTTGATAGCGCGAACACCGGGGAGCTGTTTTTT
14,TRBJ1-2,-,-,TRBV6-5,CASNHLTDNYGYTF,TGTGCCAGCAACCATTTAACAGATAACTATGGCTACACCTTC
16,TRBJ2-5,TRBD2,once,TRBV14,CASSQPRDYHQETQYF,TGTGCCAGCAGCCAGCCCCGGGACTACCATCAAGAGACCCAGTACTTC
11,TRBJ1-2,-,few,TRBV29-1,CSARDTYGYTF,TGCAGCGCCCGGGATACCTATGGCTACACCTTC
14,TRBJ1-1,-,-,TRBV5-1,CASSLASRGNRAFF,TGCGCCAGCAGCTTGGCCTCTCGGGGAAACCGGGCTTTCTTT
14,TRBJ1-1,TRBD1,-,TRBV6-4,CASRPGTGNTEAFF,TGTGCCAGCAGGCCCGGGACAGGGAACACTGAAGCTTTCTTT
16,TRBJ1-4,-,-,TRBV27,CASSLAGTATNEKLFF,TGTGCCAGCAGTTTGGCGGGGACCGCAACTAATGAAAAACTGTTTTTT
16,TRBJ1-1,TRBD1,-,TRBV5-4,CASSLVRDRVDTEAFF,TGTGCCAGCAGCTTGGTACGGGACAGGGTCGACACTGAAGCTTTCTTT
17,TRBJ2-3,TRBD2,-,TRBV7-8,CASSLDGTSGDPDTQYF,TGTGCCAGCAGCTTAGACGGGACTAGCGGGGACCCAGATACGCAGTATTTT
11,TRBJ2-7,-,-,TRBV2,CASDRAYEQYF,TGTGCCAGCGATCGTGCGTACGAGCAGTACTTC
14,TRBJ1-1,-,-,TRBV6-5,CASSYEGFNTEAFF,TGTGCCAGCAGTTACGAGGGATTCAACACTGAAGCTTTCTTT
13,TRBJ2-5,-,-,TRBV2,CASSEGTEETQYF,TGTGCCAGCAGTGAGGGGACTGAAGAGACCCAGTACTTC
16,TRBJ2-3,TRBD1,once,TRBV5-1,CASSAGDRSSTDTQYF,TGCGCCAGCAGCGCAGGGGACAGATCTAGCACAGATACGCAGTATTTT
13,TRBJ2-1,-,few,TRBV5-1,CASSLTVSNEQFF,TGCGCCAGCAGCTTGACAGTCTCCAATGAGCAGTTCTTC
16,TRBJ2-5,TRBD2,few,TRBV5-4,CASSSGGVWTGETQYF,TGTGCCAGCAGCTCGGGAGGGGTTTGGACCGGAGAGACCCAGTACTTC
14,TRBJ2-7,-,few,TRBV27,CASSFGAGVYEQYF,TGTGCCAGCAGTTTCGGTGCCGGGGTCTACGAGCAGTACTTC
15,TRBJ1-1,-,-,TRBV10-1,CASSESTRVYTEAFF,TGCGCCAGCAGTGAGTCGACGAGGGTCTACACTGAAGCTTTCTTT
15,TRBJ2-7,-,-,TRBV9,CASSGLQGQSYEQYF,TGTGCCAGCAGCGGGCTTCAGGGTCAAAGCTACGAGCAGTACTTC
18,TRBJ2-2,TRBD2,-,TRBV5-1,CASSPIPTSGARGGELFF,TGCGCCAGCAGCCCGATCCCAACTAGCGGGGCCAGGGGCGGGGAGCTGTTTTTT
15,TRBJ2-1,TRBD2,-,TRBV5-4,CASSWTSGGANEQFF,TGTGCCAGCAGCTGGACTAGCGGGGGGGCAAATGAGCAGTTCTTC
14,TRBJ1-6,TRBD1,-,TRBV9,CASSSGGEDSPLHF,TGTGCCAGCAGCTCAGGGGGCGAGGATTCACCCCTCCACTTT
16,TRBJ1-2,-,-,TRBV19,CASSIGGGRGNYGYTF,TGTGCCAGTAGTATAGGGGGGGGCAGGGGAAACTATGGCTACACCTTC